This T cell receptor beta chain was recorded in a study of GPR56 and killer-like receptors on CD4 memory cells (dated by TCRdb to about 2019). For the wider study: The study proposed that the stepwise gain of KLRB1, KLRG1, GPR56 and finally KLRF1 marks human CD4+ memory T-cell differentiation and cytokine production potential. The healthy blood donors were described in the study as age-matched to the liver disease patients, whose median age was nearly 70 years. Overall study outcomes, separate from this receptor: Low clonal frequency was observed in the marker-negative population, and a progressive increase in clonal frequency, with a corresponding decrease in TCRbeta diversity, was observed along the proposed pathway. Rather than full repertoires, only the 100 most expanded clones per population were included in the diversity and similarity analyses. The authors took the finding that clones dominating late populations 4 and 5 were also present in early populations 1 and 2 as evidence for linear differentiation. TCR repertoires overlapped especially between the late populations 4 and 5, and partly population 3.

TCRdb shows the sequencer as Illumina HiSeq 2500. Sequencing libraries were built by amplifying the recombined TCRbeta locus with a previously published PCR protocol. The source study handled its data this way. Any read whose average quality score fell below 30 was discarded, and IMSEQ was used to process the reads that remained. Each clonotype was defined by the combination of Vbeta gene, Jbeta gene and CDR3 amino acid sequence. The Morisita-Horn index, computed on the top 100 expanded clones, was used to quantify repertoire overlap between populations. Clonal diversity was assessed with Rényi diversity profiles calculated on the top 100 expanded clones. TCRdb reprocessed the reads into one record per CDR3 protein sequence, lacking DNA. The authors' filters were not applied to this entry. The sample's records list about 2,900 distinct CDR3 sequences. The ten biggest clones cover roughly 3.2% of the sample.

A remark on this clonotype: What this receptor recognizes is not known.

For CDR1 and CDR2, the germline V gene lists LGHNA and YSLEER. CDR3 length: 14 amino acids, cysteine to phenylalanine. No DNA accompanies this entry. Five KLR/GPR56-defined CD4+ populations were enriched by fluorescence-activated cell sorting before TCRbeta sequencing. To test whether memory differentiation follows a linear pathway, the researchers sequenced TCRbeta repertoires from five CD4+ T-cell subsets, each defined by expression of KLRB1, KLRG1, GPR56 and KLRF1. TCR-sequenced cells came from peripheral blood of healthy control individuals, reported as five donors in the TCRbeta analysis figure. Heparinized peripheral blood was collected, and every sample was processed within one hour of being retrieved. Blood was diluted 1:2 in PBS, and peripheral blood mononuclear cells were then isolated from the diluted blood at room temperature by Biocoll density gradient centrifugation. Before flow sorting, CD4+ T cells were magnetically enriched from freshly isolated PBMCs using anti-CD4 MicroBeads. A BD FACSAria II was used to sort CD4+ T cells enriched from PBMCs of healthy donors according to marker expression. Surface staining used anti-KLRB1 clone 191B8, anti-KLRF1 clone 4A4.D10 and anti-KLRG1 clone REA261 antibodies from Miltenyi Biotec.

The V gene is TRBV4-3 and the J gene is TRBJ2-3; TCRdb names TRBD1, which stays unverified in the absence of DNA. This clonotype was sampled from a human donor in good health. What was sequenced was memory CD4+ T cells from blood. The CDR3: CASSPTGGYDTQYF.